This T cell receptor (beta chain) is from a study of T cell responses to AZD1222 COVID-19 vaccine. V dropped 2 bases and J dropped 3; count of bases not matched to a gene: 7. Looked up from germline, CDR1 is SGHTA and CDR2 is FQGNSA. The CDR3 spans 15 residues. The repertoire was sequenced with immunoSEQ multiplex PCR; TCRdb's copy has only in-frame clones and lacks some. The table lists some 130,000 clones, 88% of them singletons, with around 20% in the top ten. General study findings and limits: Sampling captured repertoires only after the peak T cell response. A mostly white British donor set with more females was recruited, and clonal diversity was possibly underestimated. Nearly half of spike-specific TCRs reportedly target variant regions that are unmutated in the B.1.351 and B.1.1.7 variants.

As to this clone: Its antigen is unknown.

This sequence was found in an adult in good health. The chain has TRBV7-2 and TRBJ2-7; 7 bases are shared with TRBD1. Here the sequenced sample was peripheral blood, taken on day 0 of MenACWY control vaccination. The CDR3 region is CASSLKSGTDYEQYF. The DNA for the CDR3 is TGTGCCAGCAGCTTAAAATCGGGGACAGACTACGAGCAGTACTTC. The full variable domain, in which reference TRBV7-2 and TRBJ2-7 provide the parts outside the CDR3, is GAGVSQSPSNKVTEKGKDVELRCDPISGHTALYWYRQSLGQGLEFLIYFQGNSAPDKSGLPSDRFSAERTGGSVSTLTIQRTQQEDSAVYLCASSLKSGTDYEQYFGPGTRLTVT.